This T cell receptor (beta chain) was obtained from a study of neoadjuvant anti-PD-1 for oral cavity cancer. With 1 base removed from V and 4 bases from J, the gap between germline ends came to 17 bases. CDR3 size: 18 residues. Germline assignment: CDR1 MGHRA and CDR2 YSYEKL. The protocol was immunoSEQ multiplex PCR, while the TCRdb copy is restricted to in-frame clones and leaves out a portion. The repertoire holds approximately 10,000 clones, approximately 64% seen once, with around 4.5% in the top ten. Specified time point: after neoadjuvant nivolumab, at surgical resection. These oral cavity squamous cell carcinomas were HPV-negative and locally advanced. This clone has a handful of counts.

The TCR originated in a person aged 40 to 85 with oral cavity squamous cell carcinoma. Sequences were derived from PBMCs, sampled after nivolumab (anti-PD-1) treatment. This chain links TRBV4-1 with TRBJ1-6; D ambiguous. CDR3 in amino acids: CASSQAPNSRRYNSPLHF. The DNA of the CDR3 is TGCGCCAGCAGCCAAGCACCGAATTCTAGACGGTATAATTCACCCCTCCACTTT.